This TCR beta chain was documented in a study of cytomegalovirus exposure and HLA in healthy donors. About the study: The use of the same platform for the 130 or so validation repertoires and the approximately 690 first-cohort repertoires was reported by a later analysis.

Separate from the approximately 670-subject first cohort was the roughly 120-subject validation cohort, to which the donors belonged. On this clone: Antigen: not known.

Produced via immunoSEQ multiplex PCR; TCRdb's table is partial and in-frame only. This sample has 250,000 to 400,000 clones; approximately 85% occur once, and the top ten carry around 0.88%. Overall study results and limits: In vitro, a few CMV-associated chains proved specific for CMV antigens. A classifier reportedly called cytomegalovirus status with high sensitivity and specificity.

This CDR3 has 11 residues. Trimming shortened V by 9 bases and J by 5 bases, and 11 bases separated the two germline ends. Germline V gives CDR1 ENHRY, CDR2 SYGVKD. The sample consisted of PBMCs. This sequence joins TRBV10-3 and TRBJ2-7; a weak D match, TRBD1 (6 bases). The sequence was collected from a man under 40 in good health and CMV-seronegative. The CDR3: CAIQGFDEQYF. DNA for the CDR3: TGTGCCATTCAGGGGTTCGACGAGCAGTACTTC.